This entry lists 30 T cell receptor beta chains sequenced from one sample in a study of beta chain features in type 1 diabetes. Study observations and caveats: When Type 1 diabetes patients were examined, their TCRB CDR3s proved moderately but significantly shorter in all four CD4+ subsets.

For these receptors, no antigen is known. Every isolated RNA sample was fully reverse transcribed, so sequencing captured expressed TCRB transcripts. Sequenced by immunoSEQ multiplex PCR; TCRdb stores in-frame clones only, minus some. Of hundreds of thousands of clones listed, around an eighth are singletons. The sample taken for sequencing was naive CD4+ T cells from blood. These receptors all come from a man in his late teens or twenties with type 1 diabetes.

In its sample, this clone was seen a few times. Other DNA sequences in the sample encode the same CDR3. V and J are TRBV7-9 and TRBJ2-3; D is ambiguous. CDR1 and CDR2 (germline): SEHNR, FQNEAQ (reference sequence). V lost 1 base and J lost 5, with 4 bases in between. The CDR3 spans 12 residues. CDR3 coding DNA: TGTGCCAGCAGCTTAGGACGAGATACGCAGTATTTT. Protein: CASSLGRDTQYF.

J is TRBJ1-4 and V is TRBV5-4, with 8 nucleotides matching TRBD1. V dropped 2 bases and J dropped 4; count of bases not matched to a gene: 4. Germline V gene sequence: CDR1 SGHNT, CDR2 YYREEE (reference sequence). The CDR3 consists of 15 residues. The CDR3 protein is CASSFTGGLNEKLFF. CDR3 sequence (DNA): TGTGCCAGCAGCTTCACAGGGGGGCTTAATGAAAAACTGTTTTTT.

CDR3 loop: CASSLRQVYEQYF. The CDR3 DNA follows: TGTGCCAGCAGCCTTCGGCAGGTATACGAGCAGTACTTC. The rearrangement joins TRBV11-1 to TRBJ2-7; D call uncertain. The CDR3 spans 13 residues. Germline assignment: CDR1 SGHAT and CDR2 FQDESV (reference sequence). Deletions cut 5 bases from V and 4 bases from J, with 12 bases between.

This clone was seen a handful of times. The V and J genes are TRBV28 and TRBJ1-5; D is unclear. This CDR3 comprises 14 residues. Germline V gene lookup returns CDR1 MDHEN and CDR2 SYDVKM. V dropped 3 bases and J dropped 5 bases, with 11 bases sitting between them. Here the CDR3 DNA reads TGTGCCAGCAGTTTCCCGTGGACTGATCAGCCCCAGCATTTT. Translated, it gives CASSFPWTDQPQHF.

This clone has just a few counts. V usage is TRBV6-1 and J usage is TRBJ1-1; D gene unclear. The CDR3 loop spans 14 amino acids. Trimming took 3 bases from V and 0 from J, leaving 8 bases between them. Germline CDR1 reads MNHNS; CDR2 reads SASEGT. CDR3 sequence (DNA): TGTGCCAGCAGTGATCTGGGATTGAACACTGAAGCTTTCTTT. Translating it yields CASSDLGLNTEAFF.

The J gene is TRBJ1-1, the V gene TRBV7-9; D not certain. Germline CDR1 reads SEHNR; CDR2 reads FQNEAQ (reference sequence). The CDR3 runs to 14 residues. Trimming cost V 5 bases and J 3 bases, with 13 bases left between them. This CDR3 reads CASSLAAEDTEAFF. The CDR3 bases are TGTGCCAGCAGCCTTGCCGCGGAAGACACTGAAGCTTTCTTT. Full variable domain (remainder filled in from reference TRBV7-9 and TRBJ1-1): DTGVSQNPRHKITKRGQNVTFRCDPISEHNRLYWYRQTLGQGPEFLTYFQNEAQLEKSRLLSDRFSAERPKGSFSTLEIQRTEQGDSAMYLCASSLAAEDTEAFFGQGTRLTVV.

This rearrangement joins TRBV29-1 to TRBJ2-7, with D possibly TRBD2 on 5 matching bases. The CDR3 is 17 residues long. V dropped 5 bases and J dropped 5 bases, with 28 bases sitting between them. Looked up from germline, CDR1 is SQVTM and CDR2 is ANQGSEA. In DNA form, the CDR3 reads TGCAGCGTTACTGGAGGCCCCGGACGAGGTAATTCGGACGAGCAGTACTTC. Translating gives CSVTGGPGRGNSDEQYF.

This clone was picked up a small number of times. The sample has other DNA sequences that encode this CDR3 too. The rearrangement joins TRBV19 to TRBJ1-1, with D maybe TRBD1 (5 bases). Germline V gene sequence: CDR1 LNHDA, CDR2 SQIVND (reference sequence). The CDR3 is made up of 11 amino acids. Between the trimmed V and J ends, which lost 3 bases and 8 bases, there was a span of 7 bases. As DNA, the CDR3 is TGTGCCAGTAGTATCCAGGGCGAAGCTTTCTTT. As protein: CASSIQGEAFF.

Only a few counts were recorded for this clone. The genes are TRBV6-5 and TRBJ2-1; 8 nucleotides align to TRBD1. With 4 bases clipped from V and 8 bases from J, the junction kept 7 bases outside the gene matches. The CDR3 spans 14 residues. Germline lookup yields CDR1 MNHEY and CDR2 SVGAGI. DNA of the CDR3: TGTGCCAGCAGTTCTCGTCCAGGGGGCTATGAGCAGTTCTTC. It specifies CASSSRPGGYEQFF.

This clone was counted a few times. The chain recombines TRBV7-9 with TRBJ1-1; possibly TRBD1 for D (6 bases). The CDR3 has 13 residues. CDR1 SEHNR and CDR2 FQNEAQ come from the germline V gene (reference sequence). Trimming cost V 5 bases and J 4 bases, with 11 bases left between them. For the CDR3, the DNA is TGTGCCAGCAGCCGAGAAGGGGGCACTGAAGCTTTCTTT. Its protein is CASSREGGTEAFF.

The V gene is TRBV5-4, the J gene TRBJ2-1; no clear D. Trimming cost V 4 bases and J 4 bases, with 6 bases left between them. The V gene's germline CDR1 is SGHNT and CDR2 YYREEE (reference sequence). The length of the CDR3 is 12 residues. The CDR3 coding sequence is TGTGCCAGCAGCCGAGATTACAATGAGCAGTTCTTC. The encoded protein is CASSRDYNEQFF.

This clone was observed a handful of times. J is TRBJ1-6 and V is TRBV4-1, with no clear D. The CDR3 has 17 residues. The germline V gene encodes CDR1 MGHRA and CDR2 YSYEKL. V was shortened by 0 bases and J by 0 bases, with 9 bases between the two germline ends. The CDR3 protein is CASSQDGASSYNSPLHF. The DNA of the CDR3 is TGCGCCAGCAGCCAAGATGGAGCGAGCTCCTATAATTCACCCCTCCACTTT.

The V gene is TRBV9, the J gene TRBJ2-1; a possible D gene is TRBD2 (7 bases). The CDR3 is 17 residues long. Trimming pared 2 bases from V and 6 bases from J, leaving 21 bases between. Germline CDR1 and CDR2: SGDLS and YYNGEE. The CDR3 nucleotides are TGTGCCAGCAGCGTGAGAGGCGCGGGGGCGCTTGGCAATGAGCAGTTCTTC. Translating gives CASSVRGAGALGNEQFF.

The J gene is TRBJ2-7, the V gene TRBV7-2; the match to TRBD1 covers 8 bases. V lost 5 bases to trimming and J lost 4 bases; unmatched junction nucleotides: 13. The V gene's germline CDR1 is SGHTA and CDR2 FQGNSA. The CDR3 is 16 residues long. The CDR3 DNA sequence: TGTGCCAGCAGCCTTTCTTCCGGGACAGGACTTTACGAGCAGTACTTC. Translated, it gives CASSLSSGTGLYEQYF.

V and J are TRBV11-2 and TRBJ2-4; D may correspond to TRBD1 or TRBD2 (5 bases each). The CDR3 is 18 residues long. Trimming stripped 8 bases from V and 6 bases from J, with 29 bases between. The V gene's germline CDR1 is SGHAT and CDR2 FQNNGV. As DNA, the CDR3 is TGTGCCAGCTCCTCACCCCGAGGGGACCCAACTATCTCAAACATTCAGTACTTC. It yields the protein CASSSPRGDPTISNIQYF.

This clone has just a few counts. The chain is built from TRBV2 and TRBJ2-6, with TRBD1 as a possible D gene (6 bases). This CDR3 has 14 amino acids. Germline V gene sequence: CDR1 SNHLY, CDR2 FYNNEI. Trimming left V 10 bases short and J 2 bases short, with 12 bases between. CDR3 loop: CATLQGAGANVLTF. The CDR3 nucleotides read TGTGCCACCCTACAGGGAGCTGGGGCCAACGTCCTGACTTTC. The full variable domain, completed using reference TRBV2 and TRBJ2-6, is EPEVTQTPSHQVTQMGQEVILRCVPISNHLYFYWYRQILGQKVEFLVSFYNNEISEKSEIFDDQFSVERPDGSNFTLKIRSTKLEDSAMYFCATLQGAGANVLTFGAGSRLTVL.

V and J are TRBV2 and TRBJ2-7, with D uncertain. Germline CDR1 and CDR2: SNHLY and FYNNEI. This CDR3 spans 15 amino acids. Trimming took off 1 base at V and 0 bases at J, with 10 bases between the two ends. The CDR3 region is CASSEGPTSSYEQYF. The DNA of the CDR3 is TGTGCCAGCAGTGAAGGCCCTACCAGCTCCTACGAGCAGTACTTC.

Only a few counts were recorded for this clone. This chain joins TRBV11-2 and TRBJ2-3; no definite D call. This CDR3 has 14 amino acids. Trimming removed 3 bases from V and 6 bases from J, with 13 bases in between. Germline V gene lookup returns CDR1 SGHAT and CDR2 FQNNGV. As DNA, the CDR3 is TGTGCCAGCAGCTTCGGTAATTCGGGTGATACGCAGTATTTT. Protein: CASSFGNSGDTQYF. The entire variable domain, with the rest obtained from reference TRBV11-2 and TRBJ2-3, is as follows: EAGVAQSPRYKIIEKRQSVAFWCNPISGHATLYWYQQILGQGPKLLIQFQNNGVVDDSQLPKDRFSAERLKGVDSTLKIQPAKLEDSAVYLCASSFGNSGDTQYFGPGTRLTVL.

This clone was detected only a few times. This sequence joins TRBV18 and TRBJ1-1; D gene ambiguous. V was trimmed by 3 bases and J by 3 bases, leaving 14 bases between them. The length of the CDR3 is 15 residues. CDR1 KGHSH and CDR2 LQKENI come from the germline V gene. As DNA, the CDR3 is TGTGCCAGCTCACCGGGTGGATACGGGTACACTGAAGCTTTCTTT. This gives the protein CASSPGGYGYTEAFF. The variable domain in full, with the rest retrieved from reference TRBV18 and TRBJ1-1, is NAGVMQNPRHLVRRRGQEARLRCSPMKGHSHVYWYRQLPEEGLKFMVYLQKENIIDESGMPKERFSAEFPKEGPSILRIQQVVRGDSAAYFCASSPGGYGYTEAFFGQGTRLTVV.

This clone was seen a few times. This chain links TRBV7-2 with TRBJ2-1; D possibly corresponds to TRBD1 (6 bases). The CDR3 runs 13 residues. V was pared by 6 bases and J by 5 bases, with 11 bases between. Germline CDR1 SGHTA, CDR2 FQGNSA. The CDR3 nucleotides are TGTGCCAGCAGGACAGGTCCTAACAATGAGCAGTTCTTC. It translates to CASRTGPNNEQFF.

The chain joins TRBV5-1 to TRBJ2-3; D call uncertain. Germline assignment: CDR1 SGHRS and CDR2 YFSETQ. Between the trimmed V and J ends, which lost 1 base and 7 bases, there was a span of 10 bases. This CDR3 comprises 13 residues. The CDR3 protein is CASSLIERHTQYF. In DNA form, the CDR3 reads TGCGCCAGCAGCTTGATCGAAAGACATACGCAGTATTTT.

The rearrangement uses TRBV28 and TRBJ2-3; 7 bases are shared with TRBD2. Germline V CDR1 and CDR2: MDHEN, SYDVKM. With V trimmed by 7 bases and J by 4 bases, 11 bases remained unmatched. The CDR3 is 15 amino acids. CDR3 DNA sequence: TGTGCCAGCACCCCTAGGGGCGGGAGACCAGATACGCAGTATTTT. It specifies CASTPRGGRPDTQYF.

This chain joins TRBV21-1 and TRBJ1-4; the listed D gene, TRBD1, was not tested against the DNA. TRBV21-1 is an annotated pseudogene. The CDR3 runs to 19 residues. CDR3 sequence reads: CASSPPRMGQSATNEKLFF. CDR3 DNA: TGTGCCAGCAGCCCCCCGCGGATGGGACAGAGTGCAACTAATGAAAAACTGTTTTTT.

This clone was seen more than once but under ten times. The V and J genes are TRBV29-1 and TRBJ1-2, with D tentatively TRBD1 (6 bases). The germline gives CDR1 SQVTM, CDR2 ANQGSEA. Trimming cost V 3 bases and J 0 bases, with 14 bases left between them. The CDR3 runs to 15 residues. CDR3 sequence (DNA): TGCAGCGTTGATCCGGACAGATGCACTAACTATGGCTACACCTTC. This translates into CSVDPDRCTNYGYTF.

The chain is built from TRBV9 and TRBJ1-3, with D tentatively TRBD1 (5 bases). Germline CDR1 and CDR2: SGDLS and YYNGEE. Trimming removed 4 bases at V and 0 bases at J, with 14 bases between. The CDR3 is 16 amino acids. CDR3 loop: CASSPHRRASGNTIYF. The CDR3 coding sequence is TGTGCCAGCAGCCCCCACAGGAGAGCCTCTGGAAACACCATATATTTT.

This clone was detected a few times. This sequence joins TRBV6-6 and TRBJ1-5; D call uncertain. The V end was cut by 2 bases, the J end by 1 base, with 9 bases between. CDR3 size: 15 residues. Looked up from germline, CDR1 is MNHNY and CDR2 is SVGAGI (reference sequence). DNA for the CDR3: TGTGCCAGCAGTTACAGCCGTACGAGCAATCAGCCCCAGCATTTT. As protein: CASSYSRTSNQPQHF.

CDR3 DNA sequence: TGCGCCAGCAGCCATGCCCTACGGACTAGCGGGAGTCGTAGGAATGAGCAGTTCTTC. Protein sequence: CASSHALRTSGSRRNEQFF. The chain links TRBV4-1 to TRBJ2-1; 13 bases match TRBD2. The CDR3 covers 19 residues. Germline V gene lookup returns CDR1 MGHRA and CDR2 YSYEKL. Trimming took 3 bases from V and 7 from J; bases not matched to a gene: 15.

A word on this clone: Other DNA sequences in the same sample also yield this CDR3. The gene calls are TRBV30 and TRBJ1-1, with D possibly TRBD1 on 5 matching bases. V dropped 4 bases and J dropped 0 bases, with 6 bases sitting between them. This CDR3 contains 12 residues. CDR1 is GTSNPN and CDR2 is SVGIG in the germline V gene (reference sequence). The CDR3 region is CAWTGMNTEAFF. For the CDR3, the DNA is TGTGCCTGGACAGGGATGAACACTGAAGCTTTCTTT.

This clone was recorded a few times. The chain combines TRBV29-1 with TRBJ1-1; D remains ambiguous. Trimming removed 7 bases at V and 0 bases at J, with 12 bases between. The CDR3 is 13 residues long. The germline V gene encodes CDR1 SQVTM and CDR2 ANQGSEA. Here the CDR3 reads CSGTEYMNTEAFF. As DNA, the CDR3 is TGCAGCGGGACGGAATACATGAACACTGAAGCTTTCTTT.

The CDR3 DNA reads as TGCAGCGTTGTAGGGACAGGCGATCAGCCCCAGCATTTT. It specifies CSVVGTGDQPQHF. J is TRBJ1-5 and V is TRBV29-1; 8 positions agree with TRBD1. Germline values: CDR1 SQVTM, CDR2 ANQGSEA. Trimming cost V 4 bases and J 5 bases; bases outside gene matches: 4. This CDR3 is built from 13 residues. Full variable domain (missing parts from reference TRBV29-1 and TRBJ1-5): SAVISQKPSRDICQRGTSLTIQCQVDSQVTMMFWYRQQPGQSLTLIATANQGSEATYESGFVIDKFPISRPNLTFSTLTVSNMSPEDSSIYLCSVVGTGDQPQHFGDGTRLSIL.